This T cell receptor beta chain is drawn from a study of quantifying T cell responses using KT2 cells. Study as a whole: TCR alpha and beta constant-region primers primed reverse transcription of RNA. Whole-study findings and limits: Very high KT2 spike-in numbers caused saturation in KT2 sequence detection.

The cDNA 3' end received a ligated oligonucleotide with a UMI. First-round PCR used three to five cycles and beta primers RC1.1 and RC1.2 covering TRBC1 and TRBC2. TCRdb reprocessed the UMI-ligation and nested PCR reads with MiXCR, giving one entry per CDR3 protein. Among tens of thousands of distinct CDR3 sequences listed, approximately 7% were seen once. Per the germline V gene, CDR1 is MDHEN and CDR2 is SYDVKM. CDR3 size: 15 residues. V was pared by 7 bases and J by 4 bases, with 17 bases between. This clonotype was recorded a few times. Its antigen remains unknown. Material: PBMCs spiked with cells of the T cell clone KT2. The chain is built from TRBV28 and TRBJ1-3; D unresolved. The source of this sequence is a human donor. CDR3 in amino acids: CASTQSGLGGNTIYF. In nucleotides, the CDR3 is TGTGCCAGCACTCAAAGTGGTCTAGGAGGAAACACCATATATTTT.